What follows describes a single T cell receptor beta chain. Its recognized antigen is unknown. Nothing much larger sits one base from this clone, and base qualities are not available. This record belongs to a study of shared clonotypes between healthy human individuals (dated by TCRdb to 2019 to 2021). Context from the whole study: The cohort comprised two women and a few men aged 18 to 49 years. Per donor, leukapheresis produced somewhere between about 0.9 and 9.5 billion PBMCs. Per donor, three plates each were used for CD4 naive and CD4 memory, two for CD8 naive, and one for CD8 memory. To increase sequencing depth and limit assay-specific biases, different laboratories used diverse techniques to prepare libraries and sequence TCR repertoires. Blood TCR repertoires of five healthy adults were deeply sequenced to estimate repertoire size and the extent of clonotype sharing between individuals.

Using the deep immunoSEQ assay, multiplex PCR amplified TCR CDR3 regions from genomic DNA. Extracted genomic DNA from each cell subset was distributed evenly across all wells of several immunoSEQ 96-well plates, and each plate was treated as a replicate. For sorted subsets, roughly 0.2 ug genomic DNA, equal to 30,000 or so T cell genomes, was loaded into each replicate PCR. The purified libraries were quantified using a Qubit 3.0 fluorometer, sized with a Bioanalyzer 2100, and then quantified again using the KAPA Library Quantification kit. Every immunoSEQ 96-well plate was sequenced on a dedicated single-read 150-cycle Illumina NextSeq 550 flow cell. The authors' pipeline ran thus. The immunoSEQ output contained only junctional sequences without quality scores, so filtering could not match that applied to full-length reads. Sequences were annotated with PyIR, a Python wrapper for IgBLAST v1.9, using IMGT germline references to assign V/J genes and CDR3. Reads were removed for weak V/J assignments (E-value above 1e-6), missing CDR3, stop codons, out-of-frame junctions, or ambiguous translated residues. A V3J clonotype was defined by an identical inferred V gene, J gene, and CDR3 amino acid sequence. The percentage overlap between two repertoires was calculated by dividing the number of shared unique clonotypes by the size of the smaller repertoire. RTK rarefaction, the Chao1 estimator, and Recon v2.1 estimates of unobserved clonotypes were used to assess repertoire richness. For all TCRbeta clonotypes obtained by the gDNA method from a few donors, generation probabilities were computed with OLGA. Here the immuneACCESS table is served through TCRdb, limited to in-frame sequences with V and J called. Missing clones are a known gap in these copies; in checked studies unresolved V genes cover under half, and the rest lacks a known reason. The V and J calls and clone size are taken from that table; D and trimming were inferred from the DNA. The table for this sample lists about 2.1 million clones; roughly 95% of them were counted only once. Approximately 1.6% of the sample is held by the ten biggest clonotypes.

Beyond this particular receptor, the publication reports: Sampling was restricted to blood, and TCR repertoires in tissue are likely to differ from TCR repertoires in blood. The small number of donors limited the genetic and exposure-history diversity represented. Rarefaction of sorted-subset datasets indicated incomplete sequencing despite the large sequencing depth. Clonotypes shared by all four sorted-subset donors showed higher generation probabilities than non-shared clonotypes. Roughly 5.2% of naive CD4, 3.5% of naive CD8, 2.3% of memory CD4, and 0.4% of memory CD8 clonotypes were shared across several donors. Naive subsets generally had larger estimated clonotype richness than memory subsets did. Pairwise subsampling led to the expectation that sequencing depth would affect the degree of clonotype sharing among donors.

CDR1 is given as KGHSH and CDR2 as LQKENI, both from the germline V gene. The CDR3 runs 18 residues from the cysteine to the phenylalanine. Only CDR3 DNA remains: 54 bases, in frame from the first base. Cut back by 0 bases and 0 bases, the V and J ends lie 15 bases apart. CD8 naive samples consisted of CD45RO-negative cells that were positively selected for CCR7, yielding a CD45RA+CCR7+ population without TemRA cells. The donors were healthy, HIV-negative adults with no recently reported acute infections or vaccinations. All donors were Caucasian adults living in Nashville, Tennessee, USA. Blood was collected by leukapheresis, and PBMCs were isolated by Ficoll-Histopaque density gradient centrifugation and then cryopreserved in liquid nitrogen vapor phase. Purity and quantity of every magnetically sorted T cell population were checked by analytical flow cytometry. Genomic DNA was isolated from each sorted fraction and quantified by UV absorbance on a Nanodrop 2000c.

The receptor comes from a man aged 18 to 35 in good health. Some clones in this sample may be carry-over from other donors' samples. Sequencing used naive CD8+ T cells from PBMCs. The cell subset or site label, read with the paper, signifies: CD45RA+CCR7+. Rearrangement joined TRBV18 to TRBJ2-1; D gene: possibly TRBD1, on 6 matching bases. The CDR3 loop reads CASSPPVPGAFSYNEQFF. The DNA is as follows: TGTGCCAGCTCACCACCCGTACCAGGGGCTTTCTCCTACAATGAGCAGTTCTTC.